The clone carrying this T cell receptor beta chain was seen more than once but under ten times. This record comes from a study of T cell changes during pregnancy in multiple sclerosis. The protocol was immunoSEQ multiplex PCR, while the TCRdb copy is restricted to in-frame clones and leaves out a portion. The sample holds tens of thousands of clones, around 90% seen once. This CDR3 comprises 15 residues. Germline V gene lookup returns CDR1 MRHNA and CDR2 SNTAGT. V shed 0 bases and J shed 2 bases, with 9 bases lying between them. The gene calls are TRBV6-4 and TRBJ2-3; D is possibly TRBD2 (7 bases). This sequence originates from a female donor with multiple sclerosis, enrolled in a pregnancy study. Material: CD8+ T cells from peripheral blood mononuclear cells, obtained in the third trimester of pregnancy. CDR3 region: CASSDSAGATDTQYF. CDR3 nucleotide sequence: TGTGCCAGCAGTGACTCCGCGGGGGCCACAGATACGCAGTATTTT.